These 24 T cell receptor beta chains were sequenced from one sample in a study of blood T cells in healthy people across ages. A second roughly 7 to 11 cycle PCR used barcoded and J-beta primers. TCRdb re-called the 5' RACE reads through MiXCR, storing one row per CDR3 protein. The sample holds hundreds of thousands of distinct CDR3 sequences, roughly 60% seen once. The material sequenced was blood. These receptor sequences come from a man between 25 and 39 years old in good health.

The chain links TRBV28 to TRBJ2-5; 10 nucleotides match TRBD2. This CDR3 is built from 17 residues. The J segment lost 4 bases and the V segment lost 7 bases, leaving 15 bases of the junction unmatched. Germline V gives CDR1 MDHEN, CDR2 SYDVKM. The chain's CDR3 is CASIATGLAARGETQYF. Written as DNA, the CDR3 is TGTGCCAGCATAGCAACCGGACTAGCGGCCAGGGGAGAGACCCAGTACTTC.

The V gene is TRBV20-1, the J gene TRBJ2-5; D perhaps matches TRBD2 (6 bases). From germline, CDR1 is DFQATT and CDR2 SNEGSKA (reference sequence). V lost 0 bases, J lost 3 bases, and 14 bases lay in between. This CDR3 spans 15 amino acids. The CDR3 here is CSARDRRLAKETQYF. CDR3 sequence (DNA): TGCAGTGCTAGAGATAGAAGGCTAGCGAAAGAGACCCAGTACTTC.

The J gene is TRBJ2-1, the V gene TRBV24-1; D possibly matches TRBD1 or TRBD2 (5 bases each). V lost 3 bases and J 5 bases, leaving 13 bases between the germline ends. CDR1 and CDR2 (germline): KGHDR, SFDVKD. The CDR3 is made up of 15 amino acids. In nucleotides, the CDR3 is TGTGCCACCAGTGATGAGGGGTCGTCAGACAATGAGCAGTTCTTC. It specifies CATSDEGSSDNEQFF.

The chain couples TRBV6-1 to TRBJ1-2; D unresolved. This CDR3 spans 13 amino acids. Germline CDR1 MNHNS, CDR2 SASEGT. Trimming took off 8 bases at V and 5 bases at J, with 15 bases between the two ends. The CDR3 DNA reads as TGTGCCAGCCGGGCTGGATCCCTATATGGCTACACCTTC. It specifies CASRAGSLYGYTF.

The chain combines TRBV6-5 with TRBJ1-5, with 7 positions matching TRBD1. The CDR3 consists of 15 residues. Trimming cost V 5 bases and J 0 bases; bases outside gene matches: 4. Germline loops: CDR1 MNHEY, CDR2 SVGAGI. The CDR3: CASSTGQDSNQPQHF. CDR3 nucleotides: TGTGCCAGCAGTACCGGACAGGATAGCAATCAGCCCCAGCATTTT.

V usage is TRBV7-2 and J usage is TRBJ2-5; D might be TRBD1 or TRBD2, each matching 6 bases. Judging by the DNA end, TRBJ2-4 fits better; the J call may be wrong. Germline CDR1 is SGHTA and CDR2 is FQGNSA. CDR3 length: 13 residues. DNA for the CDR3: TGTGCCAGCCGAGGGGGGAATGAAAACATTCAGTACTTC. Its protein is CASRGGNENIQYF.

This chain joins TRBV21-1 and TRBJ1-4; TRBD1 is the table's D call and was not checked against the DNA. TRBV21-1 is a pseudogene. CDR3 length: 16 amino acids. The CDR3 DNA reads TGTGCCAGCAGCGCCTACAGGGGTACAACTAATGAAAAACTGTTTTTT. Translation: CASSAYRGTTNEKLFF.

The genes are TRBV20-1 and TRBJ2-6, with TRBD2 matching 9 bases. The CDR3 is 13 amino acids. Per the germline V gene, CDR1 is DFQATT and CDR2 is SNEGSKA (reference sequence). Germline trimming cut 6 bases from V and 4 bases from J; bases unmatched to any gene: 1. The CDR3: CSATSGGANVLTF. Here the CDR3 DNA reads TGCAGTGCAACTAGCGGGGGGGCCAACGTCCTGACTTTC.

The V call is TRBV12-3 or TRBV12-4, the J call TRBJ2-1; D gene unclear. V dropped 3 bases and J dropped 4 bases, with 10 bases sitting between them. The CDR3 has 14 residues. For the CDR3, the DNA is TGTGCCAGCAGTTTCATCACTCAGTACAATGAGCAGTTCTTC. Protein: CASSFITQYNEQFF.

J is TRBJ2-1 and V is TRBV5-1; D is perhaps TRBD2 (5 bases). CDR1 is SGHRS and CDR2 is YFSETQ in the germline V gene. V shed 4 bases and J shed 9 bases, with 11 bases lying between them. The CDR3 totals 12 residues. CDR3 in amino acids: CASSQQGLEQFF. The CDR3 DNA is TGCGCCAGCAGCCAGCAAGGACTTGAGCAGTTCTTC.

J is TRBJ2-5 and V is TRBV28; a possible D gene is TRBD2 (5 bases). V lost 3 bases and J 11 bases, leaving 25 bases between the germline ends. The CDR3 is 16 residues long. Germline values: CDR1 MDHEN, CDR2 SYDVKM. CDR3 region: CASSFKRNRGSREQYF. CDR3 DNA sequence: TGTGCCAGCAGTTTCAAAAGGAACCGAGGGTCGAGGGAGCAGTACTTC.

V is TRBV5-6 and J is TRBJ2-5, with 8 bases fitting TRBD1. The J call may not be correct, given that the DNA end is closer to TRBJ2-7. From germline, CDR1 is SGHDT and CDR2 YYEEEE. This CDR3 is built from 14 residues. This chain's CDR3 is CASSLGDRYYEQYF. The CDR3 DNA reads TGTGCCAGCAGCTTGGGGGACAGGTACTACGAGCAGTACTTC.

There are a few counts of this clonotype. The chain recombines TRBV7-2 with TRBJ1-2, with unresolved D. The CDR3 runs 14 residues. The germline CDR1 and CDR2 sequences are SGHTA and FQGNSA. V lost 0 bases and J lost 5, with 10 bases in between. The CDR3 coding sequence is TGTGCCAGCAGCTTAGCGGGAAGAGAATATGGCTACACCTTC. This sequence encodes CASSLAGREYGYTF.

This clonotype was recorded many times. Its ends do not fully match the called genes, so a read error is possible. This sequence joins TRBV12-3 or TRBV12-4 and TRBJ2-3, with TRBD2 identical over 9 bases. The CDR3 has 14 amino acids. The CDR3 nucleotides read TGCGCCAGCAGCTTTAGCGGGGGTGCAGATACGCAGTATTTT. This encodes CASSFSGGADTQYF.

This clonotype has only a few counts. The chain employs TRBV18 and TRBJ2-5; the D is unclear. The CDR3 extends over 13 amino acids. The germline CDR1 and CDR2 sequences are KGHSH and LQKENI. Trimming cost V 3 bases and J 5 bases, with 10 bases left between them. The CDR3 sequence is CASSPSGAETQYF. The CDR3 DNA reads TGTGCCAGCTCACCGTCGGGTGCGGAGACCCAGTACTTC. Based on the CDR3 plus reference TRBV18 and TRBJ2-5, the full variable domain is NAGVMQNPRHLVRRRGQEARLRCSPMKGHSHVYWYRQLPEEGLKFMVYLQKENIIDESGMPKERFSAEFPKEGPSILRIQQVVRGDSAAYFCASSPSGAETQYFGPGTRLLVL.

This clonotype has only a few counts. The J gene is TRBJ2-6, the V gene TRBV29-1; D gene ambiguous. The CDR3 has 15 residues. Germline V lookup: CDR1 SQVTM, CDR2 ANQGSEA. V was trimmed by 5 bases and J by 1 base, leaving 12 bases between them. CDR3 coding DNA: TGCAGCGTTATTGCCCTTTCATCTGGGGCCAACGTCCTGACTTTC. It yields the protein CSVIALSSGANVLTF.

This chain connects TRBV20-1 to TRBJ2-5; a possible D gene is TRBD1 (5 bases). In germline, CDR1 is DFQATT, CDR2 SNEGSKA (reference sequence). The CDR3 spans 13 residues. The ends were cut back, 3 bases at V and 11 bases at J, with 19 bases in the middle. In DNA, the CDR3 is TGCAGTGCTAGGGACAATCTTGCTATAGAGCAGTACTTC. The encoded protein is CSARDNLAIEQYF.

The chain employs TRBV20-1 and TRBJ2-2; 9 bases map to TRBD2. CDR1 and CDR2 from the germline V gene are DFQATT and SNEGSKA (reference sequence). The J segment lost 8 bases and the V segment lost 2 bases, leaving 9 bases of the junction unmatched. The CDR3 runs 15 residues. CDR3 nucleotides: TGCAGTGCTAGAAGGACTAGCGCGACATTTGGGGAGCTGTTTTTT. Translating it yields CSARRTSATFGELFF.

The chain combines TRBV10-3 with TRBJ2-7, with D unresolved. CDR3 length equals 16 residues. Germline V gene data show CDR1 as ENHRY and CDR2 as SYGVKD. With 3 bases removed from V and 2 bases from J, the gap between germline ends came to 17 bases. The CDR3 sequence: CAISDGRIHPTYEQYF. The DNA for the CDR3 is TGTGCCATCAGTGACGGTAGGATTCACCCCACCTACGAGCAGTACTTC.

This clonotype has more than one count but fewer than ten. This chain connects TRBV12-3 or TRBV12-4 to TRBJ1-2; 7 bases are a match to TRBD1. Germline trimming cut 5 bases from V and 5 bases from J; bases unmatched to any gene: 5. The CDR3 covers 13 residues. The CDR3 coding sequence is TGTGCCAGCAGTATGGACAGGAATTATGGCTACACCTTC. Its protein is CASSMDRNYGYTF.

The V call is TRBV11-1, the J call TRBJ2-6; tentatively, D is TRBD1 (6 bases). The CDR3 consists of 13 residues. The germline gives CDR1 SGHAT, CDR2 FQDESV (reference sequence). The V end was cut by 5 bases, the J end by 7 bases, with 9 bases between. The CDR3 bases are TGTGCCAGCAGCCCACAGGGTGCCAACGTCCTGACTTTC. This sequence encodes CASSPQGANVLTF.

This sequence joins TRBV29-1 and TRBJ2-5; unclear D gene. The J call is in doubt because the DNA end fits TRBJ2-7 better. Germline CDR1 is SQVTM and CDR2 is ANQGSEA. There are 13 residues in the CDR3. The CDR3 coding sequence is TGCAGCGTTGTTGCTGATCGGGTGGGCGAGCAGTACTTC. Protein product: CSVVADRVGEQYF.

For the CDR3, the DNA is TGCAGTGCCAGCCAAAGGGAGCAGTTCTTC. Its translation is CSASQREQFF. The chain joins TRBV20-1 to TRBJ2-1; D is unresolved. From germline, CDR1 is DFQATT and CDR2 SNEGSKA (reference sequence). This CDR3 comprises 10 residues. Between the trimmed V and J ends, which lost 6 bases and 10 bases, there was a span of 10 bases.

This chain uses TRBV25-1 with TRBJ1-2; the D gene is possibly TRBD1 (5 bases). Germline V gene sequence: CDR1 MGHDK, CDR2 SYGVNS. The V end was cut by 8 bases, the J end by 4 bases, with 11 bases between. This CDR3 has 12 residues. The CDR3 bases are TGTGCCAGCTACTTCGGGGGCTATGGCTACACCTTC. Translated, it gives CASYFGGYGYTF.